These T cell receptor beta chains were read from a single sample in a study of T cells in Graves' hyperthyroidism and ophthalmopathy. TCRdb redid the calling of the multiplex PCR reads with MiXCR, one entry per CDR3 protein. Among about 360,000 distinct CDR3 sequences listed, about 19% were seen once. Sequenced sample: blood. The origin of the receptors is a woman between 18 and 29 years old with Graves' hyperthyroidism. The CDR3 runs from the conserved cysteine through the conserved F or W. The order of the fields is D gene, V gene, J gene, clone size, CDR3 protein, CDR3 DNA. The D gene is left open where the match is weak. Some rows have no size entry. The others give once, few or many, or a class for an expanded clone.

-	TRBV6-1	TRBJ2-4	many	CASTSSGTANIQYF	TGTGCCAGCACCTCTTCGGGCACGGCTAACATTCAGTACTTC
-	TRBV6-2/TRBV6-3	TRBJ2-7	many	CASSLSGVEQYF	TGTGCCAGCAGTCTATCTGGTGTCGAGCAGTACTTC
-	TRBV6-5	TRBJ1-5	many	CASSYSGASNQPQHF	TGTGCCAGCAGTTACTCAGGGGCTAGCAATCAGCCCCAGCATTTT
TRBD1	TRBV6-1	TRBJ1-3	many	CASSARTGPGNTIYF	TGTGCCAGCAGCGCCCGGACAGGGCCTGGAAACACCATATATTTT
-	TRBV5-1	TRBJ2-2	-	CASSTGTGNTGEMFF	TGCGCCAGCAGCACAGGGACGGGTAACACCGGGGAGATGTTTTTT
-	TRBV6-1	TRBJ1-5	few	CASSERRPQHF	TGTGCCAGCAGTGAAAGGAGGCCCCAGCATTTT
-	TRBV5-1	TRBJ1-1	once	CASSPHLRDTEAFF	TGCGCCAGCAGCCCGCATCTCAGGGACACTGAAGCTTTCTTT
-	TRBV2	TRBJ1-3	many	CASRADSSGNTIYF	TGTGCCAGCAGAGCCGACAGCTCTGGAAACACCATATATTTT
-	TRBV19	TRBJ2-2	-	CASSILLGNGELFF	TGTGCCAGTAGTATCCTCCTGGGGAACGGGGAGCTGTTTTTT
-	TRBV20-1	TRBJ1-5	many	CSAQTGGQPQHF	TGCAGTGCCCAGACAGGTGGTCAGCCCCAGCATTTT
-	TRBV7-2	TRBJ2-5	-	CASSFSASPGTQYF	TGTGCCAGCAGCTTCTCAGCGAGTCCCGGGACCCAGTACTTC
-	TRBV18	TRBJ1-1	-	CASSFGRIVYTEAFF	TGTGCCAGCTCCTTCGGGAGGATCGTGTACACTGAAGCTTTCTTT
-	TRBV2	TRBJ1-1	many	CASSFREGGAEAFF	TGTGCCAGCAGTTTCAGGGAGGGAGGGGCTGAAGCTTTCTTT
TRBD2	TRBV6-1	TRBJ2-5	many	CASRRGGGETQYF	TGTGCCAGCAGGCGGGGGGGCGGAGAGACCCAGTACTTC
-	TRBV18	TRBJ1-1	many	CASSPSEDSRAFF	TGTGCCAGCTCACCCTCGGAGGACAGTAGAGCTTTCTTT
TRBD1	TRBV10-3	TRBJ1-1	many	CAISEATGGSREAFF	TGTGCCATCAGTGAGGCGACAGGGGGTTCTCGTGAAGCTTTCTTT
-	TRBV2	TRBJ2-7	many	CASSESGPPWEQYF	TGTGCCAGCAGTGAATCGGGACCACCCTGGGAGCAGTACTTC
-	TRBV4-1	TRBJ1-2	many	CASSQIGGTANNYGYTF	TGCGCCAGCAGCCAAATTGGAGGGACCGCCAATAACTATGGCTACACCTTC
TRBD1	TRBV28	TRBJ1-5	many	CASSLLPGQQIFNQPQHF	TGTGCCAGCAGTTTATTACCGGGACAGCAAATTTTCAATCAGCCCCAGCATTTT
-	TRBV12-3/TRBV12-4	TRBJ2-5	many	CASSLKGETQYF	TGTGCCAGCAGTTTAAAGGGAGAGACCCAGTACTTC
-	TRBV7-8	TRBJ1-6	few	CASSRRGVESSYNSPLHF	TGTGCCAGCAGCCGACGAGGGGTAGAAAGCTCCTATAATTCACCCCTCCACTTT
-	TRBV20-1	TRBJ2-7	-	CSAIGTASSYEQYF	TGCAGTGCTATCGGGACCGCAAGCTCCTACGAGCAGTACTTC
-	TRBV20-1	TRBJ2-7	many	CSARDLNGNEQYF	TGCAGTGCTAGAGATCTCAATGGCAACGAGCAGTACTTC
TRBD1	TRBV6-1	TRBJ2-5	many	CASSKDRGTETQYF	TGTGCCAGCAGCAAAGACAGGGGGACAGAGACCCAGTACTTC
TRBD1	TRBV29-1	TRBJ1-3	many	CSVGGQGARGNTIYF	TGCAGCGTTGGGGGACAGGGGGCGCGAGGAAACACCATATATTTT
-	TRBV12-3/TRBV12-4	TRBJ1-6	many	CASSLGRGVSPLHF	TGTGCCAGCAGTTTGGGCAGGGGAGTATCACCCCTCCACTTT
TRBD1	TRBV6-1	TRBJ1-5	many	CASSELGAGQGYQPQHF	TGTGCCAGCAGTGAATTGGGCGCGGGACAGGGGTATCAGCCCCAGCATTTT
-	TRBV10-3	TRBJ1-5	many	CAISESSNQPQHF	TGTGCCATCAGTGAGTCAAGCAATCAGCCCCAGCATTTT
-	TRBV3-1	TRBJ1-6	few	CASNRGRLSSYNSPLHF	TGTGCCAGCAACCGTGGGCGCCTCAGCTCCTATAATTCACCCCTCCACTTT
-	TRBV7-8	TRBJ1-6	many	CASSLIDGNSPLHF	TGTGCCAGCAGCTTAATTGACGGGAATTCACCCCTCCACTTT
TRBD1	TRBV6-5	TRBJ1-2	many	CASSYWDRGGDYGYTF	TGTGCCAGCAGTTACTGGGACAGGGGAGGCGACTATGGCTACACCTTC
-	TRBV6-1	TRBJ1-5	many	CASSLQASLYNQPQHF	TGTGCCAGCAGCCTCCAGGCGTCACTCTACAATCAGCCCCAGCATTTT
-	TRBV7-8	TRBJ2-2	many	CASSPLVGTPGELFF	TGTGCCAGCAGCCCCTTGGTGGGGACCCCCGGGGAGCTGTTTTTT
-	TRBV4-1	TRBJ2-5	many	CASSPGAGETQYF	TGCGCCAGCAGCCCAGGGGCAGGCGAGACCCAGTACTTC
-	TRBV28	TRBJ2-7	many	CASSEDSNSYEQYF	TGTGCCAGCAGTGAGGACAGCAACTCCTACGAGCAGTACTTC
-	TRBV12-3/TRBV12-4	TRBJ1-1	many	CASTMNAEAFF	TGTGCCAGCACTATGAACGCTGAAGCTTTCTTT
-	TRBV6-1	TRBJ1-3	many	CASSEVADSGNTIYF	TGTGCCAGCAGTGAAGTGGCGGACTCTGGAAACACCATATATTTT
-	TRBV29-1	TRBJ2-7	few	CSVVKGGLTYEQYF	TGCAGCGTTGTCAAGGGCGGATTAACCTACGAGCAGTACTTC
-	TRBV24-1	TRBJ1-1	many	CATSDSSRGAEAFF	TGTGCCACCAGTGATTCTAGTAGAGGCGCTGAAGCTTTCTTT
TRBD2	TRBV20-1	TRBJ2-5	many	CSARDIVTSAQETQYF	TGCAGTGCTAGAGATATAGTAACTAGCGCACAAGAGACCCAGTACTTC
TRBD1	TRBV5-1	TRBJ2-7	many	CASSTRTGGSYEQYF	TGCGCCAGCAGCACTAGGACAGGGGGCTCCTACGAGCAGTACTTC
-	TRBV5-1	TRBJ2-7	many	CASSLASEYEQYF	TGCGCCAGCAGCTTGGCCTCGGAGTACGAGCAGTACTTC
TRBD1	TRBV7-3	TRBJ1-1	many	CASSLDRGQAFF	TGTGCCAGCAGCCTAGACAGGGGGCAAGCTTTCTTT
-	TRBV10-2	TRBJ1-1	many	CASSDDTEAFF	TGCGCCAGCAGTGATGACACTGAAGCTTTCTTT
TRBD1	TRBV9	TRBJ1-2	many	CASALEDRGYGYTF	TGTGCCAGCGCCCTTGAGGACAGGGGGTATGGCTACACCTTC
-	TRBV28	TRBJ1-1	many	CASRQGEAFF	TGTGCCAGCAGGCAGGGTGAAGCTTTCTTT
-	TRBV6-1	TRBJ1-1	-	CTSQISMWAEAFF	TGTACCAGCCAGATTTCGATGTGGGCAGAGGCTTTCTTT
-	TRBV7-9	TRBJ1-2	many	CASSLRDTQGYTF	TGTGCCAGCAGCTTACGGGACACACAAGGCTACACCTTC
-	TRBV19	TRBJ2-7	many	CATRDPPGEQYF	TGTGCCACCAGAGACCCACCCGGCGAGCAGTACTTC
-	TRBV7-9	TRBJ1-1	many	CASSFLGSTEAFF	TGTGCCAGCAGCTTTTTAGGGAGCACTGAAGCTTTCTTT